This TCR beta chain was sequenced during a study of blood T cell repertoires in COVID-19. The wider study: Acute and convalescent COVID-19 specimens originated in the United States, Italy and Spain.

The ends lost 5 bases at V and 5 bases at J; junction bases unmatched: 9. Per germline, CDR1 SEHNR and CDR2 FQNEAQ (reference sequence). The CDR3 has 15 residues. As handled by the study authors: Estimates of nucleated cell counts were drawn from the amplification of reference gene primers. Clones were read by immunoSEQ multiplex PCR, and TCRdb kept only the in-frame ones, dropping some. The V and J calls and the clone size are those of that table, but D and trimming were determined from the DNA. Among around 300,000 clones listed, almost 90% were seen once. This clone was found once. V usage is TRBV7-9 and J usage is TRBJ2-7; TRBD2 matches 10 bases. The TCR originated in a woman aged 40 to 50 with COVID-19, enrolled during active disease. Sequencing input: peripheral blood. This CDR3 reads CASSPRGLAGDEQYF. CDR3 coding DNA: TGTGCCAGCAGCCCTCGCGGGCTAGCGGGAGACGAGCAGTACTTC.